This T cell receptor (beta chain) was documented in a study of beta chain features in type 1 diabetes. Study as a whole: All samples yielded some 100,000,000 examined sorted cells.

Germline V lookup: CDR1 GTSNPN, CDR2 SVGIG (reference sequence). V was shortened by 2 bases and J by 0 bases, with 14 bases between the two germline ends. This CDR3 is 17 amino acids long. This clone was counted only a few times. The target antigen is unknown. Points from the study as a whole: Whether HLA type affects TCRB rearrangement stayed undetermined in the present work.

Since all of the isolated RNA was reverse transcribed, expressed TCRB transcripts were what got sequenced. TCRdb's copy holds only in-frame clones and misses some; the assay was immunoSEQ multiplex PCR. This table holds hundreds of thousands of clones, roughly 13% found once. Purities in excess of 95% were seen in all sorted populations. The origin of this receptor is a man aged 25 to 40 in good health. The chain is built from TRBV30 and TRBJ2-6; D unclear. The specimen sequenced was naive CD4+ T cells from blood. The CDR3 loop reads CAWSRSRTNSGANVLTF. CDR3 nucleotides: TGTGCCTGGAGTAGGAGTAGAACTAACTCTGGGGCCAACGTCCTGACTTTC.